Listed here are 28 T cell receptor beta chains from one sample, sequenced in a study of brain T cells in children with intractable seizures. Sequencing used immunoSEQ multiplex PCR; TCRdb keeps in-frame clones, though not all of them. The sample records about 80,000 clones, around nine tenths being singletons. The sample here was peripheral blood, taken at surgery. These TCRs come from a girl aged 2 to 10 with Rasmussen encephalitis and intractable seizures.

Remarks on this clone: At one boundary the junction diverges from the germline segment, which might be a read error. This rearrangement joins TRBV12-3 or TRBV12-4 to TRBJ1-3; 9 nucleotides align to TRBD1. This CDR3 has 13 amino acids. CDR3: CASSRGGWTGENF. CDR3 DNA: TGTGCCAGCAGTCGAGGGGGGTGGACAGGGGAAAATTTT.

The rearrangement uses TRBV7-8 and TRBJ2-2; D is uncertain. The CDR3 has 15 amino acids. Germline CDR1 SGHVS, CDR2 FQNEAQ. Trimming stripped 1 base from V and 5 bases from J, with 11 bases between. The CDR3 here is CASSLGQLGTGELFF. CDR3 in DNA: TGTGCCAGCAGCTTAGGTCAGCTAGGGACCGGGGAGCTGTTTTTT.

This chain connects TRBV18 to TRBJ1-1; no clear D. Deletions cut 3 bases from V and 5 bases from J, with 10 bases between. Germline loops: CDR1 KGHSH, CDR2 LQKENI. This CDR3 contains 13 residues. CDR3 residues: CASSPEILTEAFF. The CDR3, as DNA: TGTGCCAGCTCACCCGAAATATTAACTGAAGCTTTCTTT. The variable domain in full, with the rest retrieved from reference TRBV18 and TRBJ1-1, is NAGVMQNPRHLVRRRGQEARLRCSPMKGHSHVYWYRQLPEEGLKFMVYLQKENIIDESGMPKERFSAEFPKEGPSILRIQQVVRGDSAAYFCASSPEILTEAFFGQGTRLTVV.

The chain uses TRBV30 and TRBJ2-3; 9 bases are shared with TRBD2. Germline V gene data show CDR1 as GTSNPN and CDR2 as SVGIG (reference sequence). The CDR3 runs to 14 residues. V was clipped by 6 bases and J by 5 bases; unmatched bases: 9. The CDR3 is CACTRGGAGDTQYF. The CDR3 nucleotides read TGTGCCTGTACCCGCGGGGGGGCCGGAGATACGCAGTATTTT.

CDR3 DNA sequence: TGTGCCAGTAGTATAGCTCGTTCACCCCTCCACTTT. Its protein is CASSIARSPLHF. This sequence joins TRBV19 and TRBJ1-6; the D is unclear. With 1 base removed from V and 9 bases from J, the gap between germline ends came to 4 bases. This CDR3 comprises 12 residues. Germline CDR1 is LNHDA and CDR2 is SQIVND (reference sequence).

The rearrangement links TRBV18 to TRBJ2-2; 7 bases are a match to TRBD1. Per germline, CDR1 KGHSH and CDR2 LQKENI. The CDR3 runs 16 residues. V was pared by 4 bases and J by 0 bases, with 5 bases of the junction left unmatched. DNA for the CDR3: TGTGCCAGCTCACTACTTCAGGGGGCGAACACCGGGGAGCTGTTTTTT. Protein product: CASSLLQGANTGELFF.

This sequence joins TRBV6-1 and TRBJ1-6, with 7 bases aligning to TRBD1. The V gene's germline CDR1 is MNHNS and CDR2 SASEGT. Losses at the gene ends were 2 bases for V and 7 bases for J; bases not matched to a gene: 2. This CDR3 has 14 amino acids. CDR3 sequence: CASSETQGNSPLHF. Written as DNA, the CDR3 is TGTGCCAGCAGTGAAACACAGGGGAATTCACCCCTCCACTTT.

This chain's CDR3 is CASSPDGYNQPQHF. DNA for the CDR3: TGTGCCAGCAGCCCGGACGGATACAATCAGCCCCAGCATTTT. The rearrangement uses TRBV11-3 and TRBJ1-5; D ambiguous. Germline assignment: CDR1 SGHNT and CDR2 YENEEA. Trimming took 5 bases from V and 3 from J, leaving 11 bases between them. The CDR3 is 14 amino acids.

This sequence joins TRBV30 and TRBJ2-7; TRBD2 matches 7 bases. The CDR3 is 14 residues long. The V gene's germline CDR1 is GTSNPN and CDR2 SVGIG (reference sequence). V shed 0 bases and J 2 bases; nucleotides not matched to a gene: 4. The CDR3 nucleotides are TGTGCCTGGAGTGTAGGCGGGAGCACCTACGAGCAGTACTTC. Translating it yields CAWSVGGSTYEQYF.

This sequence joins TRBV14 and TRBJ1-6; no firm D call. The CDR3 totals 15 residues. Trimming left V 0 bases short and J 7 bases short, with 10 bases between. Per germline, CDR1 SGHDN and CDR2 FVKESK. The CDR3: CASSQDPIGNSPLHF. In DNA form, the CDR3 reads TGTGCCAGCAGCCAAGACCCCATAGGCAATTCACCCCTCCACTTT.

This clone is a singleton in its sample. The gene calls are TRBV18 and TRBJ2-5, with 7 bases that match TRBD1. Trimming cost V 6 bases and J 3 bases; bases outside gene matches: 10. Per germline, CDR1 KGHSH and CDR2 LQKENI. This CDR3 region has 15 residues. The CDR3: CASSIYRGVEETQYF. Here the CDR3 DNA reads TGTGCCAGCTCTATTTACAGGGGCGTAGAAGAGACCCAGTACTTC.

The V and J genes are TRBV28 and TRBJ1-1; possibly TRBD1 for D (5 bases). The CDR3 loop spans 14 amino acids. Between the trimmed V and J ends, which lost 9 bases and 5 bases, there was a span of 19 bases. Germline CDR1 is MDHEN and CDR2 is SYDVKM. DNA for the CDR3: TGTGCCAGTGAGCTGGGACGGAAGGAGACTGAAGCTTTCTTT. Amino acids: CASELGRKETEAFF.

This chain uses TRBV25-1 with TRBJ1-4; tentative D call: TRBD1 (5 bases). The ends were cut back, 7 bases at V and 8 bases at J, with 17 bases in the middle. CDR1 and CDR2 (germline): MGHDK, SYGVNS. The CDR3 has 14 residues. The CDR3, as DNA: TGTGCCAGCACCCTGCAGGGTGGCCCAGAAAAACTGTTTTTT. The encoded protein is CASTLQGGPEKLFF.

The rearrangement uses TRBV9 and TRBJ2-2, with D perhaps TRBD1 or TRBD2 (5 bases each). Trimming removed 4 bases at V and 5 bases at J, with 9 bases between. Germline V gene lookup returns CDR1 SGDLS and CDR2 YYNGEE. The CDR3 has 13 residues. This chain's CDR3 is CASSPGPTGELFF. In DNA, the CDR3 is TGTGCCAGCAGCCCGGGACCAACCGGGGAGCTGTTTTTT.

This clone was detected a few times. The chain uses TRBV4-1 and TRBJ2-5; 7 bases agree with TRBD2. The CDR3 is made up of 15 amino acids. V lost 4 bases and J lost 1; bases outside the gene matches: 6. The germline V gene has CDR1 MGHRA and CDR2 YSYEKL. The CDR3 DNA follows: TGCGCCAGCAGCCCTTGGGAGGGGTTCCAAGAGACCCAGTACTTC. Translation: CASSPWEGFQETQYF.

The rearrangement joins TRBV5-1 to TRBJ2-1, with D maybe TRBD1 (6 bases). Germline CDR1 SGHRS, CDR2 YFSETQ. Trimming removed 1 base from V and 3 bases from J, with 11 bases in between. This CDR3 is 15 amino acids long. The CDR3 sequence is CASSLRDTYYNEQFF. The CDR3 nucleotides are TGCGCCAGCAGCTTGAGGGACACCTACTACAATGAGCAGTTCTTC.

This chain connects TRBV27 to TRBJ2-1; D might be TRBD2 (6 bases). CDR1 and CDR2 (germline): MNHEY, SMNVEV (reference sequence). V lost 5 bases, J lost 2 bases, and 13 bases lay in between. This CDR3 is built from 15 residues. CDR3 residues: CASSPRDSTYNEQFF. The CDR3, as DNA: TGTGCCAGCAGTCCCCGGGACTCAACCTACAATGAGCAGTTCTTC.

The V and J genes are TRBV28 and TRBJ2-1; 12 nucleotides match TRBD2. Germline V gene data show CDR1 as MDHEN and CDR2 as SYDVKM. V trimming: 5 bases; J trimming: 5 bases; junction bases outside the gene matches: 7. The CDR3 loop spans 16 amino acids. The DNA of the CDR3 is TGTGCCAGCAGTCCCACTAGCGGGGGGCGAAACAATGAGCAGTTCTTC. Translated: CASSPTSGGRNNEQFF.

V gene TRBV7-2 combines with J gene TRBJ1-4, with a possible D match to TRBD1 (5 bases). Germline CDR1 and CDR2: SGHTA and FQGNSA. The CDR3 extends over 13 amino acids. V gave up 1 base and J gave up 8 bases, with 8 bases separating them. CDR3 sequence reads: CASSLDRREKLFF. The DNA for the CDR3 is TGTGCCAGCAGCTTAGACAGGAGGGAAAAACTGTTTTTT.

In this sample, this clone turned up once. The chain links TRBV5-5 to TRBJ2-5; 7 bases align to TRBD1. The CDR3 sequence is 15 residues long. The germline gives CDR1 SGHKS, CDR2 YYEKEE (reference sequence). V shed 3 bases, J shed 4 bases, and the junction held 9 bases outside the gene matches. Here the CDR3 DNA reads TGTGCCAGCAGCTCGATGACAGGGATCGCAGAGACCCAGTACTTC. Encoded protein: CASSSMTGIAETQYF.

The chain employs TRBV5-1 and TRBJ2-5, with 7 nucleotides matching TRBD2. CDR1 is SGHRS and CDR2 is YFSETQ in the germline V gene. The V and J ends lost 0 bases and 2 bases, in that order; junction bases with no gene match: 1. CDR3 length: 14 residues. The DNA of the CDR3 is TGCGCCAGCAGCTTGGGGGGAGGGCAAGAGACCCAGTACTTC. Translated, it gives CASSLGGGQETQYF.

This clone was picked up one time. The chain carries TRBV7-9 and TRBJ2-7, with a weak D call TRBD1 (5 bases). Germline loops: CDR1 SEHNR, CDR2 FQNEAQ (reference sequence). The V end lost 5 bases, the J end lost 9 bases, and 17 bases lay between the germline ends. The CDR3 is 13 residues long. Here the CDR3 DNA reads TGTGCCAGCAGCCCCAACCGCTACACAGGGCAGTACTTC. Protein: CASSPNRYTGQYF. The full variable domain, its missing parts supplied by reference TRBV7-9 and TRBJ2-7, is DTGVSQNPRHKITKRGQNVTFRCDPISEHNRLYWYRQTLGQGPEFLTYFQNEAQLEKSRLLSDRFSAERPKGSFSTLEIQRTEQGDSAMYLCASSPNRYTGQYFGPGTRLTVT.

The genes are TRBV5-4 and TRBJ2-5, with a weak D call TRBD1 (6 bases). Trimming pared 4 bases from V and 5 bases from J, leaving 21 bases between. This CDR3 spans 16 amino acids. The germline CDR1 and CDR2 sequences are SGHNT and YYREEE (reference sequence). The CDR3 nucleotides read TGTGCCAGCAGCCTGGGAGCGGACAGTAGAAGCGAGACCCAGTACTTC. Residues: CASSLGADSRSETQYF. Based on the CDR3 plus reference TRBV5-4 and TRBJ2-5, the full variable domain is ETGVTQSPTHLIKTRGQQVTLRCSSQSGHNTVSWYQQALGQGPQFIFQYYREEENGRGNFPPRFSGLQFPNYSSELNVNALELDDSALYLCASSLGADSRSETQYFGPGTRLLVL.

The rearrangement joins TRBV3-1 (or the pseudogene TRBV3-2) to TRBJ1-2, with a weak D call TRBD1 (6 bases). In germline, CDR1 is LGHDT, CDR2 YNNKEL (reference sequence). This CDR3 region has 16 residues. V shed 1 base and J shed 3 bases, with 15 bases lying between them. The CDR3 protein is CASSQGTGLTDYGYTF. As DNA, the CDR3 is TGTGCCAGCAGCCAAGGTACAGGGCTAACCGACTATGGCTACACCTTC.

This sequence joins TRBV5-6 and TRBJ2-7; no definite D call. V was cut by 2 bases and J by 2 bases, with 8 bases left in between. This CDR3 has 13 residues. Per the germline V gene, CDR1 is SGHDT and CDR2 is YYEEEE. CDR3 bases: TGTGCCAGCAGCTTTTATGGGGCCTACGAGCAGTACTTC. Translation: CASSFYGAYEQYF.

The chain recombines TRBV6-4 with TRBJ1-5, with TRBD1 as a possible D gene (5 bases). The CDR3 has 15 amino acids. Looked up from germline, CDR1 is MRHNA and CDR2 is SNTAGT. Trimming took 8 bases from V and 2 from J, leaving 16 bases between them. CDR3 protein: CASGGGIMRNQPQHF. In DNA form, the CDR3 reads TGTGCCAGCGGGGGGGGTATTATGCGCAATCAGCCCCAGCATTTT.

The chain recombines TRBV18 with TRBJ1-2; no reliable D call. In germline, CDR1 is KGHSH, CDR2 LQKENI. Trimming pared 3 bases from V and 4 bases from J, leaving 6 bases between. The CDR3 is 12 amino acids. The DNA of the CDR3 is TGTGCCAGCTCACCGGCAGTCTATGGCTACACCTTC. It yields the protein CASSPAVYGYTF.

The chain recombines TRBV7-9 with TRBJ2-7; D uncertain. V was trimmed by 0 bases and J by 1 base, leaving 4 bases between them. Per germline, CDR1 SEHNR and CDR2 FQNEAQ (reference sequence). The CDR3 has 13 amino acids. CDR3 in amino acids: CASSLAESYEQYF. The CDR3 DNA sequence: TGTGCCAGCAGCTTAGCCGAATCCTACGAGCAGTACTTC.